This note documents a single T cell receptor (beta chain) sequence. Libraries were prepared by immunoSEQ multiplex PCR; TCRdb keeps only in-frame clonotypes and omits some of them. The repertoire consists of about 94,000 clones, with roughly 92% occurring once and the leading ten covering less than 1%. This specimen comes from a study of T cell changes during pregnancy in multiple sclerosis. The CDR3 has 15 amino acids. V dropped 3 bases and J dropped 4; count of bases not matched to a gene: 8. CDR1 is SGHRS, CDR2 YFSETQ, per germline. The source of this sequence is a female donor with multiple sclerosis, enrolled in a pregnancy study. The gene calls are TRBV5-1 and TRBJ2-3, with 7 bases matching TRBD2. Sample: peripheral blood, taken after pregnancy. The chain's CDR3 is CASSSRDYRADTQYF. The CDR3 DNA sequence: TGCGCCAGCAGCTCTCGGGACTACAGAGCAGATACGCAGTATTTT.